The source of this TCR beta chain is a study of OX40 agonist ivuxolimab in advanced cancers. Germline V lookup: CDR1 LGHNT, CDR2 FRNRAP. The CDR3 has 13 residues. Trimming removed 2 bases at V and 7 bases at J, with 11 bases between. Profiling relied on immunoSEQ multiplex PCR, and the TCRdb table lists in-frame clones only, not all of them. The profile shows over 85,000 clones, around 92% of them singletons. Sequencing used CD4+ or CD8+ T cells sorted from blood, obtained in a trial of the OX40 agonist ivuxolimab. This TCR derives from an adult with an advanced solid tumor such as melanoma, head and neck, liver or kidney cancer. The V gene is TRBV12-5, the J gene TRBJ1-2; tentatively, D is TRBD1 (5 bases). The CDR3 is CASGLLLGLGYTF. DNA of the CDR3: TGTGCTAGTGGTTTGCTCTTGGGGCTTGGCTACACCTTC.